The present entry profiles one T cell receptor (beta chain) with its context. This specimen comes from a study of blood T cell repertoires in COVID-19. Here immunoSEQ multiplex PCR was the method, and the copy in TCRdb shows in-frame clones only, minus some. The table lists about 160,000 clones, approximately 90% of them singletons. Germline V CDR1 and CDR2: KGHSH, LQKENI. There are 12 residues in the CDR3. V lost 3 bases to trimming and J lost 9 bases; unmatched junction nucleotides: 3. The clonotype originates from a woman in her sixties or seventies with COVID-19, enrolled during active disease. The sample taken for sequencing was peripheral blood. The chain carries TRBV18 and TRBJ2-3; 7 positions match TRBD2. CDR3 loop: CASSPVGGTQYF. For the CDR3, the DNA is TGTGCCAGCTCACCGGTCGGGGGGACGCAGTATTTT.